Described below is a single T cell receptor (beta chain) sequence and its context. The table came from immunoSEQ multiplex PCR; TCRdb's copy has only in-frame clones and leaves some out. The sample lists under 2,500,000 clones; approximately 94% were seen once. This sample was included in a study of shared clonotypes between healthy human individuals. Germline loops: CDR1 GTSNPN, CDR2 SVGIG (reference sequence). The length of the CDR3 is 14 residues. V dropped 3 bases and J dropped 3 bases, with 12 bases sitting between them. The sample comprised naive CD4+ T cells sorted from blood. Subset described: CD45RA+ positively selected. This sequence joins TRBV30 and TRBJ1-5, with a possible D match to TRBD1 (5 bases). The sequence was collected from a man aged 18 to 35 in good health. The CDR3 loop is CAWSVGGTNQPQHF. In DNA form, the CDR3 reads TGTGCCTGGAGCGTGGGGGGGACCAATCAGCCCCAGCATTTT.